Shown below are 15 T cell receptor beta chains from a single sample sequenced in a study of blood T cell repertoires in COVID-19. Measured with immunoSEQ multiplex PCR; TCRdb has only the in-frame clones, and not every one. This table has approximately 500,000 clones, 89% appearing once. The sequencing sample was made of peripheral blood. The origin of the receptors is a man aged 18 to 29 with COVID-19, enrolled during active disease.

This chain joins TRBV6-5 and TRBJ2-2; the match to TRBD1 covers 8 bases. The CDR3 is 15 residues long. Germline trimming cut 6 bases from V and 1 base from J; bases unmatched to any gene: 4. Germline CDR1 and CDR2: MNHEY and SVGAGI. This chain's CDR3 is CASRRTGMNTGELFF. As DNA, the CDR3 is TGTGCCAGCAGGAGGACAGGGATGAACACCGGGGAGCTGTTTTTT.

The chain couples TRBV28 to TRBJ2-6; D unclear. Germline V gives CDR1 MDHEN, CDR2 SYDVKM. The ends were cut back, 8 bases at V and 2 bases at J, with 10 bases in the middle. This CDR3 spans 14 amino acids. The chain's CDR3 is CASARVAGANVLTF. The CDR3 DNA is TGTGCCAGCGCCCGGGTGGCTGGGGCCAACGTCCTGACTTTC.

The rearrangement uses TRBV7-9 and TRBJ1-3; 9 bases are shared with TRBD1. Germline values: CDR1 SEHNR, CDR2 FQNEAQ (reference sequence). This CDR3 has 16 amino acids. V gave up 4 bases and J gave up 3 bases; unmatched junction bases: 7. CDR3 sequence reads: CASSYTGTGNGNTIYF. CDR3 sequence (DNA): TGTGCCAGCAGCTATACCGGGACAGGGAATGGAAACACCATATATTTT. Drawing the rest from reference TRBV7-9 and TRBJ1-3, the complete variable domain is DTGVSQNPRHKITKRGQNVTFRCDPISEHNRLYWYRQTLGQGPEFLTYFQNEAQLEKSRLLSDRFSAERPKGSFSTLEIQRTEQGDSAMYLCASSYTGTGNGNTIYFGEGSWLTVV.

As concerns this clone: The sample has other DNA sequences that encode this CDR3 too. The chain uses TRBV18 and TRBJ2-7; a possible D gene is TRBD1 (7 bases). CDR3 length equals 13 residues. The germline CDR1 and CDR2 sequences are KGHSH and LQKENI. V dropped 6 bases and J dropped 1 base, with 10 bases sitting between them. The CDR3 DNA is TGTGCCAGCTCGCGGGGACAGTCCTACGAGCAGTACTTC. It specifies CASSRGQSYEQYF.

The V call is TRBV19, the J call TRBJ1-6, with D possibly being TRBD1 (5 bases). The germline gives CDR1 LNHDA, CDR2 SQIVND (reference sequence). The CDR3 spans 13 residues. Trimming took 5 bases from V and 6 from J, leaving 8 bases between them. The CDR3 reads CASSVDSNSPLHF. DNA for the CDR3: TGTGCCAGTAGTGTCGACAGTAATTCACCCCTCCACTTT. The variable domain in full, completed from reference TRBV19 and TRBJ1-6, reads DGGITQSPKYLFRKEGQNVTLSCEQNLNHDAMYWYRQDPGQGLRLIYYSQIVNDFQKGDIAEGYSVSREKKESFPLTVTSAQKNPTAFYLCASSVDSNSPLHFGNGTRLTVT.

J is TRBJ1-2 and V is TRBV7-9, with D possibly TRBD1 on 6 matching bases. The germline V gene has CDR1 SEHNR and CDR2 FQNEAQ (reference sequence). The V gene lost 5 bases and the J gene lost 8 bases, with 18 bases spanning the gap. This CDR3 is built from 14 residues. The CDR3 spells CASSPGTRPTGYTF. The CDR3 bases are TGTGCCAGCAGCCCAGGGACACGTCCAACGGGCTACACCTTC.

This rearrangement joins TRBV2 to TRBJ2-5; 10 nucleotides agree with TRBD1. The CDR3 extends over 14 amino acids. Germline assignment: CDR1 SNHLY and CDR2 FYNNEI. V shed 8 bases and J 5 bases; nucleotides not matched to a gene: 8. The CDR3 here is CASCADRGKETQYF. CDR3 DNA: TGTGCCAGCTGCGCGGACAGGGGGAAGGAGACCCAGTACTTC.

This chain links TRBV10-1 with TRBJ2-5, with D tentatively TRBD2 (6 bases). The germline CDR1 and CDR2 sequences are WNHNN and SYGVQD (reference sequence). The V and J ends lost 1 base and 0 bases respectively, with 6 bases between them. CDR3 length: 14 residues. This chain's CDR3 is CASSEWEDQETQYF. CDR3 DNA: TGCGCCAGCAGTGAGTGGGAGGACCAAGAGACCCAGTACTTC.

As regards this clone: This sample also contains other DNA sequences that code for the same CDR3. J is TRBJ2-3 and V is TRBV5-1; no clear D gene. Germline values: CDR1 SGHRS, CDR2 YFSETQ. The V end was cut by 1 base, the J end by 6 bases, with 3 bases between. The length of the CDR3 is 11 residues. CDR3 DNA: TGCGCCAGCAGCTTGCGGGATACGCAGTATTTT. Amino acids: CASSLRDTQYF.

The rearrangement links TRBV5-1 to TRBJ2-7, with 7 bases that match TRBD2. CDR3 length: 14 residues. The germline V gene encodes CDR1 SGHRS and CDR2 YFSETQ. The ends lost 2 bases at V and 0 bases at J; junction bases unmatched: 2. CDR3 sequence: CASSFGGSSYEQYF. Written as DNA, the CDR3 is TGCGCCAGCAGCTTCGGGGGGAGCTCCTACGAGCAGTACTTC.

The J gene is TRBJ2-5, the V gene TRBV6-2 or TRBV6-3; D perhaps matches TRBD2 (5 bases). Germline values: CDR1 MNHEY, CDR2 SVGEGT. The CDR3 is made up of 16 amino acids. V was shortened by 0 bases and J by 2 bases, with 13 bases between the two germline ends. The CDR3 here is CASSYSRVSLQETQYF. For the CDR3, the DNA is TGTGCCAGCAGTTACTCGAGGGTCTCGCTACAAGAGACCCAGTACTTC.

The rearrangement uses TRBV11-2 and TRBJ1-2, with no clear D. Trimming pared 6 bases from V and 6 bases from J, leaving 14 bases between. The CDR3 has 13 amino acids. The V gene's germline CDR1 is SGHAT and CDR2 FQNNGV. CDR3 nucleotides: TGTGCCAGCAGACCCTTACGAGGGCATGGCTACACCTTC. Translated: CASRPLRGHGYTF.

This sequence joins TRBV7-9 and TRBJ2-3; 7 positions match TRBD1. This CDR3 has 13 residues. The J segment lost 4 bases and the V segment lost 5 bases, leaving 3 bases of the junction unmatched. CDR1 and CDR2 (germline): SEHNR, FQNEAQ (reference sequence). CDR3 sequence (DNA): TGTGCCAGCAGCACCGACAGGGCAGATACGCAGTATTTT. Encoded protein: CASSTDRADTQYF.

This clone was counted once. This rearrangement joins TRBV27 to TRBJ2-3; 9 positions agree with TRBD2. The CDR3 has 13 amino acids. With V trimmed by 1 base and J by 8 bases, 1 base remained unmatched. Germline CDR1 and CDR2: MNHEY and SMNVEV (reference sequence). The CDR3 is CASSLLGLATQYF. DNA for the CDR3: TGTGCCAGCAGTTTATTGGGACTAGCTACGCAGTATTTT.

This clone was seen once. In the same sample, other DNA sequences code for this CDR3. This chain links TRBV2 with TRBJ2-3, with D perhaps matching TRBD2 (6 bases). In germline, CDR1 is SNHLY, CDR2 FYNNEI. The CDR3 length is 13 residues. V lost 5 bases to trimming and J lost 0 bases, with 6 bases between them. The CDR3, as DNA: TGTGCCAGCAGTAGCGGGAGCACAGATACGCAGTATTTT. Its protein product is CASSSGSTDTQYF.